One sample yielded the 30 T cell receptor beta chains listed below, sequenced in a study of T cells after yellow fever vaccination. From the 5' RACE reads, TCRdb called clonotypes with MiXCR, one entry per CDR3 protein. The sample has 500,000 to 550,000 distinct CDR3 sequences, roughly 22% seen once; the top ten hold around 17%. The material was PBMCs, obtained roughly 20 days after the first yellow fever vaccination. The receptors come from a man in his late teens or twenties who received the YFV17D yellow fever vaccine.

CDR3 in amino acids: CASSLRGGERAFF. The CDR3 DNA follows: TGTGCCAGCAGCTTAAGGGGGGGTGAGAGAGCTTTCTTT. V and J are TRBV7-9 and TRBJ1-1; TRBD1 is a possible D gene (6 bases). Deletions cut 2 bases from V and 10 bases from J, with 14 bases between. Germline loops: CDR1 SEHNR, CDR2 FQNEAQ (reference sequence). The CDR3 contains 13 residues.

This chain joins TRBV5-1 and TRBJ2-1, with TRBD2 identical over 9 bases. Germline CDR1 SGHRS, CDR2 YFSETQ. J lost 5 bases, V lost 5 bases, and 17 bases had no gene match. The CDR3 spans 18 residues. CDR3 residues: CASSPAQYKRGEHNEQFF. CDR3 nucleotides: TGCGCCAGCAGTCCCGCACAATACAAGCGGGGGGAACACAATGAGCAGTTCTTC.

CDR3 in amino acids: CALQGVGTEAFF. The CDR3 DNA reads TGTGCCTTGCAGGGGGTAGGGACTGAAGCTTTCTTT. The V gene is TRBV30, the J gene TRBJ1-1; TRBD1 aligns across 7 bases. The length of the CDR3 is 12 residues. Germline CDR1 GTSNPN, CDR2 SVGIG (reference sequence). V gave up 7 bases and J gave up 5 bases; unmatched junction bases: 7.

The chain has TRBV7-2 and TRBJ2-3; 13 nucleotides agree with TRBD2. Germline V gene data show CDR1 as SGHTA and CDR2 as FQGNSA. The CDR3 has 17 amino acids. Losses at the gene ends were 5 bases for V and 11 bases for J; bases not matched to a gene: 16. CDR3 DNA: TGTGCCAGCAGCCCGGCCCAACTAGCGGGGGGGGGTGGAGGGCAGTATTTT. It codes for CASSPAQLAGGGGGQYF.

V is TRBV12-5 and J is TRBJ2-2; perhaps TRBD2 as D (6 bases). The germline gives CDR1 LGHNT, CDR2 FRNRAP. V lost 9 bases and J 6 bases, leaving 11 bases between the germline ends. This CDR3 is built from 12 residues. The CDR3 bases are TGTGCTAGAGCGGGTCGACCCGGGGAGCTGTTTTTT. Translation gives CARAGRPGELFF.

The table lists this clonotype with a few counts. This rearrangement joins TRBV12-3 or TRBV12-4 to TRBJ2-2; no clear D. V gave up 8 bases and J gave up 4 bases, with 17 bases separating them. This CDR3 has 15 amino acids. The CDR3 region is CASGRNTASTGELFF. The CDR3 region has the DNA TGTGCCAGCGGGCGTAACACAGCGAGCACCGGGGAGCTGTTTTTT.

This clonotype has more than one count but fewer than ten. The V gene is TRBV10-3, the J gene TRBJ1-2, with TRBD1 identical over 7 bases. The CDR3 loop spans 12 amino acids. CDR1 and CDR2 from the germline V gene are ENHRY and SYGVKD. Losses at the gene ends were 7 bases for V and 6 bases for J; bases not matched to a gene: 5. CDR3 nucleotide sequence: TGTGCCATCACGACAGGGAGAGATGGCTACACCTTC. It specifies CAITTGRDGYTF.

This clonotype was detected only a few times. The genes are TRBV7-2 and TRBJ2-1; 7 positions match TRBD2. The trim removed 4 bases at V and 0 bases at J, leaving 9 bases unmatched. Germline V CDR1 and CDR2: SGHTA, FQGNSA. The CDR3 totals 17 residues. The CDR3 region is CASSSLGGESSYNEQFF. CDR3 coding DNA: TGTGCCAGCAGCTCCTTGGGGGGGGAAAGCTCCTACAATGAGCAGTTCTTC.

There are many counts of this clonotype. A junction boundary mismatches the germline segment, possibly from a read error. DNA for the CDR3: TGTGCCAGCAGTTTCAGGGGGAACACTGAAGCTTTCTTT. It specifies CASSFRGNTEAFF. The rearrangement joins TRBV5-1 to TRBJ1-1; D may be TRBD1 (6 bases). Germline V gene lookup returns CDR1 SGHRS and CDR2 YFSETQ. This CDR3 comprises 13 residues. The full variable domain, rest sourced from reference TRBV5-1 and TRBJ1-1, is KAGVTQTPRYLIKTRGQQVTLSCSPISGHRSVSWYQQTPGQGLQFLFEYFSETQRNKGNFPGRFSGRQFSNSRSEMNVSTLELGDSALYLCASSFRGNTEAFFGQGTRLTVV.

This chain uses TRBV2 with TRBJ2-1, with D perhaps TRBD2 (6 bases). The germline gives CDR1 SNHLY, CDR2 FYNNEI. Trimming took 2 bases from V and 2 from J, leaving 7 bases between them. This CDR3 is built from 14 residues. The CDR3 protein is CASSERGTYNEQFF. As DNA, the CDR3 is TGTGCCAGCAGTGAACGCGGGACCTACAATGAGCAGTTCTTC.

This clonotype was seen just once. This chain links TRBV7-8 with TRBJ1-1; possibly TRBD1 for D (6 bases). The CDR3 is made up of 15 amino acids. CDR1 is SGHVS and CDR2 is FQNEAQ in the germline V gene. V was cut by 5 bases and J by 5 bases, with 18 bases left in between. CDR3 in DNA: TGTGCCAGCAGCCCACCGACAGGAAAGATGACTGAAGCTTTCTTT. Its protein is CASSPPTGKMTEAFF.

The V gene is TRBV12-3 or TRBV12-4, the J gene TRBJ2-7, with D perhaps matching TRBD1 (5 bases). This CDR3 contains 13 residues. V was trimmed by 3 bases and J by 0 bases, leaving 6 bases between them. In DNA form, the CDR3 reads TGTGCCAGCAGTTTCCAGGGCTCCTACGAGCAGTACGTC. This encodes CASSFQGSYEQYV.

The chain employs TRBV27 and TRBJ1-4, with unresolved D. Trimming left V 7 bases short and J 0 bases short, with 9 bases between. This CDR3 comprises 14 residues. Germline V gene lookup returns CDR1 MNHEY and CDR2 SMNVEV (reference sequence). As DNA, the CDR3 is TGTGCCAGCAAGGGCGTAGCAACTAATGAAAAACTGTTTTTT. It encodes CASKGVATNEKLFF.

The chain employs TRBV5-5 and TRBJ1-6; D is possibly TRBD1 (6 bases). Between the trimmed V and J ends, which lost 1 base and 7 bases, there was a span of 12 bases. The CDR3 sequence is 15 residues long. Germline CDR1 and CDR2: SGHKS and YYEKEE (reference sequence). In DNA form, the CDR3 reads TGTGCCAGCAGCTTGTTGCCAGGGACAAATTCACCCCTCCACTTT. This encodes CASSLLPGTNSPLHF.

This clonotype was found a few times. The chain has TRBV20-1 and TRBJ1-2; D ambiguous. This CDR3 comprises 13 residues. V lost 4 bases to trimming and J lost 6 bases, with 15 bases between them. Germline V lookup: CDR1 DFQATT, CDR2 SNEGSKA (reference sequence). The CDR3 sequence is CSATAEARDGYTF. CDR3 bases: TGCAGTGCTACCGCGGAGGCCCGGGATGGCTACACCTTC.

This clonotype turned up a few times. J is TRBJ2-3 and V is TRBV12-3 or TRBV12-4; D gene ambiguous. The length of the CDR3 is 14 residues. Trimming shortened V by 3 bases and J by 3 bases, and 10 bases separated the two germline ends. CDR3: CASSFIVRTDTQYF. The CDR3 nucleotides read TGTGCCAGCAGTTTTATAGTACGAACAGATACGCAGTATTTT.

The chain is built from TRBV12-3 or TRBV12-4 and TRBJ2-3; D is perhaps TRBD2 (6 bases). The CDR3 covers 16 residues. Trimming left V 5 bases short and J 2 bases short, with 17 bases between. CDR3 DNA sequence: TGTGCCAGCAGTAAAAGACTAGATCCCCCCACAGATACGCAGTATTTT. The encoded protein is CASSKRLDPPTDTQYF.

Only a few counts were recorded for this clonotype. This chain joins TRBV12-3 or TRBV12-4 and TRBJ2-3; no definite D call. Trimming took off 6 bases at V and 1 base at J, with 11 bases between the two ends. The CDR3 spans 14 residues. The CDR3 region has the DNA TGTGCCAGCAGCCGTGTGCGGCGCACAGATACGCAGTATTTT. Protein product: CASSRVRRTDTQYF.

The genes are TRBV4-2 and TRBJ2-1; D unresolved. Germline V gives CDR1 LGHNA, CDR2 YNFKEQ. This CDR3 comprises 17 residues. V gave up 3 bases and J gave up 0 bases, with 15 bases separating them. In DNA, the CDR3 is TGTGCCAGCAGCCAGCGGACGGCAGCTAGCTCCTACAATGAGCAGTTCTTC. It specifies CASSQRTAASSYNEQFF.

The chain couples TRBV10-3 to TRBJ2-5; 7 bases fit TRBD1. The V gene end was trimmed by 7 bases and the J gene end by 4 bases; junction bases not matched to a gene: 3. CDR1 and CDR2 (germline): ENHRY, SYGVKD. This CDR3 spans 12 amino acids. For the CDR3, the DNA is TGTGCCATCACGGACAGGAGAGAGACCCAGTACTTC. This gives the protein CAITDRRETQYF.

This clonotype appeared a few times. The J gene is TRBJ2-5, the V gene TRBV2; 7 nucleotides line up with TRBD1. The CDR3 is 14 amino acids. Germline CDR1 and CDR2: SNHLY and FYNNEI. The V segment lost 6 bases and the J segment 3 bases; nucleotides outside the gene matches: 7. The CDR3, as DNA: TGTGCCAGCAGAGCCGGGACAGATGAAGAGACCCAGTACTTC. Residues: CASRAGTDEETQYF.

This clonotype was seen a few times. The chain uses TRBV7-9 and TRBJ2-1; D is perhaps TRBD1 (6 bases). V was pared by 1 base and J by 5 bases, with 12 bases between. Germline CDR1 is SEHNR and CDR2 is FQNEAQ (reference sequence). The CDR3 has 15 amino acids. The CDR3 bases are TGTGCCAGCAGCTTAGTTCTAGGGGGTAACAATGAGCAGTTCTTC. This encodes CASSLVLGGNNEQFF.

Only a few counts were recorded for this clonotype. V gene TRBV5-1 combines with J gene TRBJ2-1; no firm D call. This CDR3 has 12 amino acids. Germline values: CDR1 SGHRS, CDR2 YFSETQ. V was shortened by 3 bases and J by 3 bases, with 4 bases between the two germline ends. The CDR3 bases are TGCGCCAGCAGCTCCAACTACAATGAGCAGTTCTTC. Protein sequence: CASSSNYNEQFF.

J is TRBJ2-7 and V is TRBV7-8; D is uncertain. The CDR3 loop spans 12 amino acids. The V gene's germline CDR1 is SGHVS and CDR2 FQNEAQ. The V end was cut by 5 bases, the J end by 6 bases, with 11 bases between. CDR3 sequence reads: CASSRTQAEQYF. The CDR3, as DNA: TGTGCCAGCAGCCGGACGCAGGCCGAGCAGTACTTC. Drawing the rest from reference TRBV7-8 and TRBJ2-7, the complete variable domain is GAGVSQSPRYKVAKRGQDVALRCDPISGHVSLFWYQQALGQGPEFLTYFQNEAQLDKSGLPSDRFFAERPEGSVSTLKIQRTQQEDSAVYLCASSRTQAEQYFGPGTRLTVT.

The V call is TRBV6-1, the J call TRBJ2-7; D gene ambiguous. The CDR3 is made up of 11 amino acids. CDR1 MNHNS and CDR2 SASEGT come from the germline V gene. V gave up 10 bases and J gave up 0 bases, with 7 bases separating them. The CDR3 DNA sequence: TGTGCCACAACTTCCTCCTACGAGCAGTACGTC. It encodes CATTSSYEQYV.

The V gene is TRBV4-1, the J gene TRBJ2-2; either TRBD1 or TRBD2 may fit D (5 bases each). V lost 0 bases and J 5 bases, leaving 10 bases between the germline ends. Germline V CDR1 and CDR2: MGHRA, YSYEKL. CDR3 length: 15 residues. CDR3 residues: CASSQELGPTGELFF. CDR3 bases: TGCGCCAGCAGCCAAGAGTTGGGACCAACCGGGGAGCTGTTTTTT.

This chain uses TRBV5-5 with TRBJ2-3; D is possibly TRBD2 (5 bases). The CDR3 extends over 15 amino acids. CDR1 is SGHKS and CDR2 is YYEKEE in the germline V gene (reference sequence). Between the trimmed V and J ends, which lost 2 bases and 5 bases, there was a span of 15 bases. The CDR3, as DNA: TGTGCCAGCAGCTTCACTCCGGGGTTTGGAGATACGCAGTATTTT. Translation: CASSFTPGFGDTQYF.

The gene calls are TRBV12-3 or TRBV12-4 and TRBJ2-3; a possible D gene is TRBD2 (8 bases). The V end was cut by 5 bases, the J end by 8 bases, with 17 bases between. The CDR3 length is 14 residues. The CDR3 region has the DNA TGTGCCAGCAGTCGCCGGGAGGGGGCAGGTACGCAGTATTTT. It specifies CASSRREGAGTQYF.

This clonotype turned up a few times. The V gene is TRBV29-1, the J gene TRBJ2-7; D perhaps matches TRBD2 (6 bases). Trimming cost V 3 bases and J 6 bases, with 9 bases left between them. The germline V gene has CDR1 SQVTM and CDR2 ANQGSEA. The CDR3 is 11 amino acids. The CDR3 DNA reads TGCAGCGTTGAGGAGGGTGGCGAGCAGTACGTC. It yields the protein CSVEEGGEQYV.

The genes are TRBV27 and TRBJ1-1; D call uncertain. The length of the CDR3 is 13 residues. Germline CDR1 MNHEY, CDR2 SMNVEV (reference sequence). V lost 2 bases and J lost 10, with 14 bases in between. The CDR3 here is CASSLRWSSRAFF. CDR3 DNA: TGTGCCAGCAGTTTAAGGTGGTCTTCTCGAGCTTTCTTT.